The sequence of this TCR beta chain was determined in a study of cytomegalovirus exposure and HLA in healthy donors. Study-level results: When a later analysis compared HLA-associated TCR beta chains with equally common others, the HLA-associated chains turned out to be more clonally expanded and to have lower generation probabilities. Three CMV-associated chains were confirmed in vitro to be specific for CMV antigens. 164 TCR beta chains were listed as cytomegalovirus-associated.

This CDR3 spans 17 amino acids. The V gene's germline CDR1 is SEHNR and CDR2 FQNEAQ (reference sequence). Trimming removed 5 bases from V and 0 bases from J; junction bases left unmatched: 7. PCR employed 60 Vbeta and 13 Jbeta primers. TCRdb's copy holds only in-frame clones and misses some; the assay was immunoSEQ multiplex PCR. The top ten hold less than 7.5% of the sample, which has 120,000 or so clones, around 80% seen once. With regard to this clone: Its antigen remains unidentified.

Sequenced material: PBMCs. The V gene is TRBV7-9, the J gene TRBJ2-1; TRBD2 matches 10 bases. The TCR originated in a man aged 25 to 40 in good health and CMV-seropositive. The CDR3 nucleotides are TGTGCCAGCAGCACCTCCCCTAGCGGGGGCTCCTACAATGAGCAGTTCTTC. It specifies CASSTSPSGGSYNEQFF.